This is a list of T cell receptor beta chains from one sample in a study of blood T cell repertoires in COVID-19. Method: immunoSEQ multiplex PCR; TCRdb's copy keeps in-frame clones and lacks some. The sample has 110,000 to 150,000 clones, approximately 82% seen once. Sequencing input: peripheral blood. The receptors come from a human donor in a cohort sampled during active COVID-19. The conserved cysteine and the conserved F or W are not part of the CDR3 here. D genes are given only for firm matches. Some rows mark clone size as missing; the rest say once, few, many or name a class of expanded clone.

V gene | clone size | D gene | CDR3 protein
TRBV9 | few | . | ASSVAGAGDQPQH
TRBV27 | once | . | ASSLGPDGGNQPQH
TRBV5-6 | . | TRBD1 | ASSLDRVGWGEQY
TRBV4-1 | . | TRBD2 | ASSQGLAGGRVTQY
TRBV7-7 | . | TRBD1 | ASSPEGGANTGELF
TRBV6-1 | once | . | ASSENLKLNYGYT
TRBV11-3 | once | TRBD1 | ASSLEGTDYNEQF
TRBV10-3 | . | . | AISESWGDNTEAF
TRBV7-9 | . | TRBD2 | ASSQRLAGEGELF
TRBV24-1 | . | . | ATSDALGSGYT
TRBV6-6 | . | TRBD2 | ASSTPLAGTYEQY
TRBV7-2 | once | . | ASSLGSLRGYYGYT
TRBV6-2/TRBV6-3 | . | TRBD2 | ASSYPLAGDTDTQY
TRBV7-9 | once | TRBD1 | ASSPGTARGEQY
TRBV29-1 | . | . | SVRTNYGYT
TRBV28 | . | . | ASVRWGRTEAF
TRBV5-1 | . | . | ASSLQGAGELF
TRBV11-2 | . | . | ASSAQPYEQY
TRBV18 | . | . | ASSPLRDTEAF
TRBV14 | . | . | ASSHGGRRAYEQY
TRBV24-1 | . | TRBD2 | ATSDLRAGGSDTQY
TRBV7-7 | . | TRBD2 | ASSRNLGGRRGNEQF
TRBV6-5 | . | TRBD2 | ASSYGRGTDTQY
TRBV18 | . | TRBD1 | ASSPLTGEAGNTIY
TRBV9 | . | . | ASSYSSGQLQETQY
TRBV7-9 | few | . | ASSSTDYGYT
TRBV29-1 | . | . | SVEDANYGVYNEQF
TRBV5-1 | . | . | ASSLGLVGYEQY
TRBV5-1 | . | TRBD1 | ASSTRQGNTGELF
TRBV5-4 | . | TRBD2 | ASSLSRGRAGETQY
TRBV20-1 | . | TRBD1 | SASKYGEGAAEAF
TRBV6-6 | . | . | ASSPSVINQPQH
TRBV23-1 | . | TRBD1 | ASSPPPWTGGNQPQH
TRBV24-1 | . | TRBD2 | ATSGGGPNTQY
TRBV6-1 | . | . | ASSESSTYGYT
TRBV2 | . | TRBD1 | ASSSDRVDGYT
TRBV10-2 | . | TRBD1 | ASSKTGTGEQY